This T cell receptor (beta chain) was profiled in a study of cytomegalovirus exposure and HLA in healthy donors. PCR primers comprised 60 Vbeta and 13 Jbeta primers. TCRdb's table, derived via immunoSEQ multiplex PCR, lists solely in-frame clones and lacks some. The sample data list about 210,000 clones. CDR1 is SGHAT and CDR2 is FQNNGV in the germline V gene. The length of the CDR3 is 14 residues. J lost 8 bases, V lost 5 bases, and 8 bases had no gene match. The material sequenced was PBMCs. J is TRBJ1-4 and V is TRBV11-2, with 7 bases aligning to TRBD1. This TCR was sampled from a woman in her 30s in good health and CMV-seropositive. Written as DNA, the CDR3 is TGTGCCAGCAGCCCCGGGACAGTTATAGAAAAACTGTTTTTT. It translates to CASSPGTVIEKLFF.